What follows are 13 T cell receptor beta chains derived from one specimen sequenced in a study of blood T cell repertoires in COVID-19. TCRdb's copy holds only in-frame clones and misses some; the assay was immunoSEQ multiplex PCR. This sample has some 160,000 clones, with 80% found just once. The sample consisted of peripheral blood. The receptors stem from an older man with active or convalescent COVID-19.

The V and J genes are TRBV28 and TRBJ2-3; perhaps TRBD1 as D (6 bases). V shed 4 bases and J shed 5 bases, with 16 bases lying between them. The germline CDR1 and CDR2 sequences are MDHEN and SYDVKM. The CDR3 has 15 amino acids. The CDR3 coding sequence is TGTGCCAGCAGTTCCCAGGGGTCTAGGGGAGATACGCAGTATTTT. Protein: CASSSQGSRGDTQYF.

The chain carries TRBV18 and TRBJ2-7; 7 nucleotides align to TRBD2. The trim removed 4 bases at V and 1 base at J, leaving 4 bases unmatched. CDR1 and CDR2 from the germline V gene are KGHSH and LQKENI. The CDR3 sequence is 14 residues long. The CDR3 bases are TGTGCCAGCTCACTTAATAGCGGGTCCTACGAGCAGTACTTC. Translating gives CASSLNSGSYEQYF.

This clone was recorded a few times. The CDR3: CASSFTAGVGTEAFF. The CDR3 region has the DNA TGTGCCAGCAGCTTTACGGCGGGGGTTGGCACTGAAGCTTTCTTT. The chain has TRBV5-5 and TRBJ1-1; D is perhaps TRBD1 (5 bases). Germline-derived CDR1 and CDR2 are SGHKS and YYEKEE (reference sequence). The CDR3 totals 15 residues. V was trimmed by 2 bases and J by 4 bases, leaving 15 bases between them.

This rearrangement joins TRBV28 to TRBJ1-5, with D maybe TRBD1 (5 bases). Between the trimmed V and J ends, which lost 6 bases and 6 bases, there was a span of 18 bases. CDR1 is MDHEN, CDR2 SYDVKM, per germline. The CDR3 sequence is 15 residues long. CDR3 DNA: TGTGCCAGCAGCATCATACAGGCCGTGGGTCAGCCCCAGCATTTT. This gives the protein CASSIIQAVGQPQHF.

There are a few counts of this clone. The chain recombines TRBV5-1 with TRBJ1-1; no clear D gene. Trimming removed 2 bases from V and 1 base from J, with 9 bases in between. Germline V gives CDR1 SGHRS, CDR2 YFSETQ. The CDR3 runs 14 residues. The CDR3 DNA reads TGCGCCAGCAGCTTTAACAGTCAGAACACTGAAGCTTTCTTT. Translation gives CASSFNSQNTEAFF.

The V call is TRBV5-1, the J call TRBJ2-2, with D hard to call. This CDR3 has 14 amino acids. V shed 0 bases and J shed 5 bases, with 8 bases lying between them. CDR1 is SGHRS, CDR2 YFSETQ, per germline. CDR3 region: CASSLVFGTGELFF. The CDR3 nucleotides read TGCGCCAGCAGCTTGGTCTTCGGTACCGGGGAGCTGTTTTTT.

The V call is TRBV18, the J call TRBJ1-3, with 7 positions matching TRBD1. Trimming cost V 4 bases and J 0 bases; bases outside gene matches: 9. The CDR3 runs to 17 residues. Germline values: CDR1 KGHSH, CDR2 LQKENI. The CDR3 nucleotides read TGTGCCAGCTCACTATCGGGACAGATTTCCTCTGGAAACACCATATATTTT. It translates to CASSLSGQISSGNTIYF.

The chain links TRBV6-4 to TRBJ2-1, with D possibly matching TRBD1 (5 bases). The germline V gene has CDR1 MRHNA and CDR2 SNTAGT. V lost 2 bases and J lost 2, with 13 bases in between. The CDR3 runs 16 residues. CDR3 in amino acids: CASSDRGFEPYNEQFF. The CDR3 DNA sequence: TGTGCCAGCAGTGACAGGGGCTTTGAGCCCTACAATGAGCAGTTCTTC.

This clone turned up a few times. The rearrangement uses TRBV6-5 and TRBJ1-4, with D uncertain. V lost 5 bases and J lost 0, with 10 bases in between. CDR1 and CDR2 from the germline V gene are MNHEY and SVGAGI. The CDR3 extends over 15 amino acids. The CDR3 is CASSTTGATNEKLFF. In DNA form, the CDR3 reads TGTGCCAGCAGTACCACCGGAGCAACTAATGAAAAACTGTTTTTT.

The chain uses TRBV11-2 and TRBJ2-3; TRBD1 aligns across 7 bases. V dropped 1 base and J dropped 2; count of bases not matched to a gene: 3. This CDR3 is built from 15 residues. CDR1 and CDR2 (germline): SGHAT, FQNNGV. CDR3 in DNA: TGTGCCAGCAGCTTAGGACAGGGTCTCACAGATACGCAGTATTTT. This encodes CASSLGQGLTDTQYF.

The V and J genes are TRBV30 and TRBJ1-1; TRBD1 agrees at 7 bases. Germline V gene data show CDR1 as GTSNPN and CDR2 as SVGIG (reference sequence). The junction had 4 bases not matched to a gene; V was cut back by 2 bases and J by 1 base. This CDR3 is built from 14 residues. The CDR3 coding sequence is TGTGCCTGGAGTCCCTGGACAGGGAACACTGAAGCTTTCTTT. Amino acid sequence: CAWSPWTGNTEAFF. The full variable domain, in which reference TRBV30 and TRBJ1-1 provide the parts outside the CDR3, is SQTIHQWPATLVQPVGSPLSLECTVEGTSNPNLYWYRQAAGRGLQLLFYSVGIGQISSEVPQNLSASRPQDRQFILSSKKLLLSDSGFYLCAWSPWTGNTEAFFGQGTRLTVV.

The chain's CDR3 is CASSYVTGNTEAFF. Here the CDR3 DNA reads TGTGCCAGCAGCTACGTTACAGGGAACACTGAAGCTTTCTTT. The chain joins TRBV7-8 to TRBJ1-1, with D perhaps matching TRBD1 (5 bases). In germline, CDR1 is SGHVS, CDR2 FQNEAQ. Trimming stripped 4 bases from V and 1 base from J, with 10 bases between. This CDR3 spans 14 amino acids.

This sequence joins TRBV7-3 and TRBJ2-3; 12 nucleotides line up with TRBD2. V was clipped by 2 bases and J by 5 bases; unmatched bases: 5. This CDR3 region has 16 residues. Germline-derived CDR1 and CDR2 are SGHTA and FQGTGA. CDR3 in amino acids: CASSLELAGGLDTQYF. The CDR3, as DNA: TGTGCCAGCAGCTTAGAGCTAGCGGGAGGGTTAGATACGCAGTATTTT. The full variable domain, rest sourced from reference TRBV7-3 and TRBJ2-3, is GAGVSQTPSNKVTEKGKYVELRCDPISGHTALYWYRQSLGQGPEFLIYFQGTGAADDSGLPNDRFFAVRPEGSVSTLKIQRTERGDSAVYLCASSLELAGGLDTQYFGPGTRLTVL.